This T cell receptor (beta chain) derives from a study of OX40 agonist ivuxolimab in advanced cancers. Study details: An anti-OX40 (CD134) antibody with agonistic activity, ivuxolimab, was administered to patients.

Study-level findings and limits: At 0.1 to 3.0 mg/kg and by week 6, clonal expansion occurred in CD4+ and CD8+ blood T cells. More expanded clones were seen, on average, in CD8+ T cells than in CD4+.

The protocol was immunoSEQ multiplex PCR, while the TCRdb copy is restricted to in-frame clones and leaves out a portion. The sample records roughly 91,000 clones, roughly 90% being singletons. This clone was counted once. What it binds is unknown. Systemic immunosuppression or autoimmune disease history was grounds to exclude patients. Sequences were derived from CD4+ or CD8+ T cells sorted from blood, sampled in a trial of the OX40 agonist ivuxolimab. The TCR originated in an adult with an advanced solid tumor such as melanoma, head and neck, liver or kidney cancer.

DNA for the CDR3: TGTGCCAGCAGCTTGGATCCGACCCTTTTGGGCTACACCTTC. As protein: CASSLDPTLLGYTF. J is TRBJ1-2 and V is TRBV5-5; D gene unclear. Looked up from germline, CDR1 is SGHKS and CDR2 is YYEKEE (reference sequence). The CDR3 is 14 amino acids. V was pared by 0 bases and J by 8 bases, with 14 bases between.